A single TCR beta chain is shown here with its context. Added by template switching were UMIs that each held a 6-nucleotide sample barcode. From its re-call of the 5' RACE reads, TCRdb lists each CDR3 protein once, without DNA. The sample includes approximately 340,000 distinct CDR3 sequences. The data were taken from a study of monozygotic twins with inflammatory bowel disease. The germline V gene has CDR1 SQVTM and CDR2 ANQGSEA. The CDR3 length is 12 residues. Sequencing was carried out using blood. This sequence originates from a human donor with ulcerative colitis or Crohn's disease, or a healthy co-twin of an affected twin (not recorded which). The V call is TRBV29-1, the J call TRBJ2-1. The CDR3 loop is CSVEVAYNEQFF.